Shown below are 32 T cell receptor beta chains from a single sample sequenced in a study of T cell responses to AZD1222 COVID-19 vaccine. The table came from immunoSEQ multiplex PCR; TCRdb's copy has only in-frame clones and leaves some out. The table records 92,000 or so clones, 89% of them present only once. Sequenced here: peripheral blood, sampled on day 0 of AZD1222 vaccination. The receptors were sampled from an adult in good health.

The chain uses TRBV30 and TRBJ1-2; 7 positions agree with TRBD1. Germline loops: CDR1 GTSNPN, CDR2 SVGIG (reference sequence). The CDR3 has 15 amino acids. V shed 3 bases, J shed 1 base, and the junction held 8 bases outside the gene matches. The CDR3 DNA sequence: TGTGCCTGGAGATCCTGGGACAGAGTTAACTATGGCTACACCTTC. This translates into CAWRSWDRVNYGYTF.

The chain has TRBV7-3 and TRBJ2-1; 7 bases are a match to TRBD2. With 4 bases clipped from V and 0 bases from J, the junction kept 3 bases outside the gene matches. This CDR3 contains 15 residues. The germline CDR1 and CDR2 sequences are SGHTA and FQGTGA. The CDR3 DNA sequence: TGTGCCAGCAGCTCGACGGGGGGCTCCTACAATGAGCAGTTCTTC. This encodes CASSSTGGSYNEQFF.

This clone was observed a single time. The junction departs from germline at one end; a sequencing error may be responsible. The rearrangement links TRBV7-7 to TRBJ1-1; the D is unclear. This CDR3 is 13 amino acids long. Looked up from germline, CDR1 is SSHAT and CDR2 is FNYEAQ (reference sequence). CDR3 protein: CASSSDKNTEAFF. The CDR3 nucleotides are TGTGCTAGCAGCTCTGACAAGAACACTGAAGCTTTCTTT.

The chain uses TRBV2 and TRBJ2-1; 16 bases agree with TRBD2. The CDR3 is made up of 18 amino acids. Germline lookup yields CDR1 SNHLY and CDR2 FYNNEI. V gave up 7 bases and J gave up 0 bases; unmatched junction bases: 6. The CDR3 is CASTVGTSGGASYNEQFF. In nucleotides, the CDR3 is TGTGCCAGCACTGTTGGGACTAGCGGGGGGGCCTCCTACAATGAGCAGTTCTTC.

The rearrangement links TRBV6-5 to TRBJ2-7; D is undetermined. The germline V and J ends were trimmed by 2 bases and 5 bases, with 19 bases remaining between them. Germline assignment: CDR1 MNHEY and CDR2 SVGAGI. The CDR3 covers 16 residues. For the CDR3, the DNA is TGTGCCAGCAGTTACCCAACCACATGGCTCAAAGACGAGCAGTACTTC. Protein sequence: CASSYPTTWLKDEQYF.

This sequence joins TRBV2 and TRBJ1-1, with 8 bases that match TRBD1. There are 13 residues in the CDR3. V gave up 6 bases and J gave up 5 bases; unmatched junction bases: 5. Germline CDR1 is SNHLY and CDR2 is FYNNEI. The CDR3 DNA reads TGTGCCAGCAGGGCACAGGGGGGGACTGAAGCTTTCTTT. Protein product: CASRAQGGTEAFF.

The CDR3 loop reads CASSFSGRGQYGYTF. The CDR3 DNA reads as TGTGCCAGCAGTTTTAGTGGGAGGGGTCAATATGGCTACACCTTC. The V call is TRBV28, the J call TRBJ1-2, with D possibly matching TRBD1 (5 bases). V dropped 3 bases and J dropped 5 bases, with 16 bases sitting between them. The CDR3 consists of 15 residues. From germline, CDR1 is MDHEN and CDR2 SYDVKM.

The chain carries TRBV9 and TRBJ1-6; tentatively, D is TRBD1 (6 bases). This CDR3 is 14 amino acids long. Trimming shortened V by 4 bases and J by 7 bases, and 12 bases separated the two germline ends. The germline gives CDR1 SGDLS, CDR2 YYNGEE. This CDR3 is CASSIQGNNSPLHF. Here the CDR3 DNA reads TGTGCCAGCAGCATACAGGGAAACAATTCACCCCTCCACTTT.

The CDR3 nucleotides are TGTGCCAGCAGTTACGTGGGCGCGGAGCAGCCCCAGCATTTT. As protein: CASSYVGAEQPQHF. V is TRBV6-5 and J is TRBJ1-5; D remains ambiguous. V lost 2 bases and J 7 bases, leaving 12 bases between the germline ends. The CDR3 runs to 14 residues. Germline CDR1 is MNHEY and CDR2 is SVGAGI.

The chain carries TRBV6-2 or TRBV6-3 and TRBJ1-1; TRBD1 aligns across 9 bases. The CDR3 runs to 17 residues. V lost 6 bases, J lost 3 bases, and 14 bases stayed unmatched. CDR1 is MNHEY, CDR2 SVGEGT, per germline. CDR3 bases: TGTGCCAGCAGCAAGCTGGACAGGGGTGCATGGGACACTGAAGCTTTCTTT. Protein: CASSKLDRGAWDTEAFF.

V gene TRBV4-2 combines with J gene TRBJ1-4; TRBD1 matches at 7 bases. The CDR3 totals 15 residues. V lost 0 bases and J lost 4; bases outside the gene matches: 2. From germline, CDR1 is LGHNA and CDR2 YNFKEQ. In DNA, the CDR3 is TGTGCCAGCAGCCAAGAGACAGGGATTAATGAAAAACTGTTTTTT. Translated, it gives CASSQETGINEKLFF.

This sequence joins TRBV24-1 and TRBJ1-4, with 9 bases matching TRBD1. J lost 7 bases, V lost 10 bases, and 6 bases had no gene match. Germline V lookup: CDR1 KGHDR, CDR2 SFDVKD. CDR3 length: 13 residues. CDR3 sequence (DNA): TGTGCCACTTATGGGACAGGGTCTGAAAAACTGTTTTTT. This codes for CATYGTGSEKLFF.

The chain joins TRBV6-5 to TRBJ2-1, with D possibly being TRBD1 or TRBD2 (7 bases each). Germline CDR1 MNHEY, CDR2 SVGAGI. The ends were cut back, 7 bases at V and 5 bases at J, with 15 bases in the middle. The CDR3 totals 14 residues. The CDR3 is CASTRGGLNNEQFF. The CDR3 DNA reads TGTGCCAGCACCAGGGGGGGACTTAACAATGAGCAGTTCTTC.

This chain connects TRBV27 to TRBJ1-6; D ambiguous. V was shortened by 5 bases and J by 1 base, with 6 bases between the two germline ends. This CDR3 is built from 14 residues. The V gene's germline CDR1 is MNHEY and CDR2 SMNVEV (reference sequence). CDR3 residues: CASSRGSYNSPLHF. The DNA of the CDR3 is TGTGCCAGCAGTCGTGGATCCTATAATTCACCCCTCCACTTT.

This clone was found once. The rearrangement links TRBV6-2 or TRBV6-3 to TRBJ1-2; no firm D call. The CDR3 sequence is 12 residues long. Germline V gene lookup returns CDR1 MNHEY and CDR2 SVGEGT. Trimming took 2 bases from V and 7 from J, leaving 8 bases between them. The CDR3 loop is CASSYQNIGYTF. The CDR3 bases are TGTGCCAGCAGTTACCAAAACATTGGCTACACCTTC.

CDR3: CASSLGTYNEQFF. The CDR3 DNA reads as TGCGCCAGCAGCTTGGGGACTTACAATGAGCAGTTCTTC. The chain carries TRBV5-1 and TRBJ2-1, with a weak D call TRBD2 (5 bases). The CDR3 has 13 residues. Germline CDR1 is SGHRS and CDR2 is YFSETQ. The V gene lost 0 bases and the J gene lost 4 bases, with 5 bases spanning the gap.

The rearrangement joins TRBV6-5 to TRBJ2-7; unclear D gene. Trimming pared 7 bases from V and 5 bases from J, leaving 9 bases between. CDR1 MNHEY and CDR2 SVGAGI come from the germline V gene. The length of the CDR3 is 11 residues. CDR3 bases: TGTGCCAGCAAGGGCCTCAACGAGCAGTACTTC. It specifies CASKGLNEQYF.

V usage is TRBV6-5 and J usage is TRBJ2-5; 7 positions agree with TRBD1. Germline lookup yields CDR1 MNHEY and CDR2 SVGAGI. The J segment lost 4 bases and the V segment lost 5 bases, leaving 7 bases of the junction unmatched. This CDR3 has 14 amino acids. CDR3 DNA sequence: TGTGCCAGCAGTCGCCAGGGGGTTGGAGAGACCCAGTACTTC. Translation gives CASSRQGVGETQYF.

V is TRBV7-2 and J is TRBJ2-2; perhaps TRBD1 as D (5 bases). The germline V gene encodes CDR1 SGHTA and CDR2 FQGNSA. This CDR3 region has 14 residues. With 7 bases removed from V and 2 bases from J, the gap between germline ends came to 11 bases. CDR3 bases: TGTGCCAGCACTCGACAGCTTAACACCGGGGAGCTGTTTTTT. Translation gives CASTRQLNTGELFF.

This chain links TRBV9 with TRBJ2-1, with D uncertain. The CDR3 runs to 16 residues. Trimming removed 4 bases from V and 7 bases from J, with 21 bases in between. From germline, CDR1 is SGDLS and CDR2 YYNGEE. CDR3 amino acids: CASSHDGDVIQNEQFF. The CDR3 nucleotides read TGTGCCAGCAGCCATGATGGGGATGTCATTCAGAATGAGCAGTTCTTC. Complete variable domain (other parts from reference TRBV9 and TRBJ2-1): DSGVTQTPKHLITATGQRVTLRCSPRSGDLSVYWYQQSLDQGLQFLIQYYNGEERAKGNILERFSAQQFPDLHSELNLSSLELGDSALYFCASSHDGDVIQNEQFFGPGTRLTVL.

The V call is TRBV24-1, the J call TRBJ1-1; 10 nucleotides agree with TRBD1. The CDR3 contains 15 residues. Germline V gene lookup returns CDR1 KGHDR and CDR2 SFDVKD. With V trimmed by 6 bases and J by 4 bases, 7 bases remained unmatched. In DNA form, the CDR3 reads TGTGCCACCAGTTGGGGACAGGGGTCGACCACTGAAGCTTTCTTT. Translating it yields CATSWGQGSTTEAFF.

The V and J genes are TRBV3-1 (or the pseudogene TRBV3-2) and TRBJ1-2, with TRBD1 matching over 7 bases. Germline V gene sequence: CDR1 LGHDT, CDR2 YNNKEL (reference sequence). CDR3 length equals 14 residues. The trim removed 2 bases at V and 6 bases at J, leaving 6 bases unmatched. CDR3 nucleotide sequence: TGTGCCAGCAGCCAACGACAGGGCTGGGATGGCTACACCTTC. Protein sequence: CASSQRQGWDGYTF.

The gene calls are TRBV5-1 and TRBJ1-4, with 10 nucleotides matching TRBD1. Germline V gene lookup returns CDR1 SGHRS and CDR2 YFSETQ. V was clipped by 4 bases and J by 7 bases; unmatched bases: 4. The CDR3 loop spans 14 amino acids. CDR3 bases: TGCGCCAGCAGCCTGGACAGGGGGACTGAAAAACTGTTTTTT. Protein: CASSLDRGTEKLFF.

The chain uses TRBV2 and TRBJ1-5, with a weak D call TRBD1 (5 bases). Trimming left V 4 bases short and J 2 bases short, with 6 bases between. Per germline, CDR1 SNHLY and CDR2 FYNNEI. CDR3 size: 13 residues. The CDR3 DNA follows: TGTGCCAGCAGTGGGGGGGGCAATCAGCCCCAGCATTTT. Translation: CASSGGGNQPQHF.

The chain couples TRBV6-5 to TRBJ1-4; unclear D gene. This CDR3 region has 13 residues. Germline values: CDR1 MNHEY, CDR2 SVGAGI. V lost 8 bases to trimming and J lost 5 bases, with 12 bases between them. CDR3 protein: CASGVTENEKLFF. CDR3 in DNA: TGTGCCAGCGGGGTGACTGAAAATGAAAAACTGTTTTTT.

The V call is TRBV2, the J call TRBJ1-1; no clear D gene. This CDR3 comprises 12 residues. CDR1 is SNHLY, CDR2 FYNNEI, per germline. Trimming cost V 7 bases and J 7 bases, with 13 bases left between them. The CDR3 DNA is TGTGCCAGCATTTGGTGGGGTAGTGAAGCTTTCTTT. This encodes CASIWWGSEAFF.

V gene TRBV6-5 combines with J gene TRBJ2-3; 8 bases are a match to TRBD2. The germline gives CDR1 MNHEY, CDR2 SVGAGI. The CDR3 is 15 amino acids. V lost 6 bases and J lost 1; bases outside the gene matches: 6. The CDR3 loop is CASSRSGVGTDTQYF. CDR3 nucleotide sequence: TGTGCCAGCAGCCGTAGCGGGGTCGGCACAGATACGCAGTATTTT.

This clone was picked up one time. The genes are TRBV18 and TRBJ2-3, with 8 bases that match TRBD2. This CDR3 is 16 amino acids long. V was pared by 6 bases and J by 5 bases, with 13 bases of the junction left unmatched. Germline V gene lookup returns CDR1 KGHSH and CDR2 LQKENI. The CDR3: CASSSSQAGAGDTQYF. The CDR3 coding sequence is TGTGCCAGCTCCTCCTCGCAAGCGGGGGCGGGAGATACGCAGTATTTT.

This chain uses TRBV5-4 with TRBJ1-1, with D unclear. V was shortened by 2 bases and J by 2 bases, with 10 bases between the two germline ends. Germline CDR1 and CDR2: SGHNT and YYREEE (reference sequence). CDR3 size: 14 residues. The CDR3 spells CASSLSGLNTEAFF. The DNA of the CDR3 is TGTGCCAGCAGCTTATCAGGACTCAACACTGAAGCTTTCTTT.

This clone has more than one count but fewer than ten. This chain uses TRBV7-9 with TRBJ1-6; D perhaps matches TRBD1 (6 bases). Looked up from germline, CDR1 is SEHNR and CDR2 is FQNEAQ (reference sequence). The V end lost 1 base, the J end lost 5 bases, and 15 bases lay between the germline ends. This CDR3 comprises 17 residues. The CDR3 protein is CASSLGTAAMDNSPLHF. CDR3 in DNA: TGTGCCAGCAGCTTAGGGACAGCGGCTATGGATAATTCACCCCTCCACTTT.

The rearrangement joins TRBV9 to TRBJ1-1; the D gene is possibly TRBD1 (6 bases). Trimming took 0 bases from V and 1 from J, leaving 10 bases between them. Germline V gene sequence: CDR1 SGDLS, CDR2 YYNGEE. CDR3 length: 15 residues. CDR3 in amino acids: CASSVGGAENTEAFF. The CDR3 nucleotides are TGTGCCAGCAGCGTAGGGGGGGCGGAGAACACTGAAGCTTTCTTT.

The chain is built from TRBV15 and TRBJ1-6; D may be TRBD1 (6 bases). Germline V gene sequence: CDR1 LNHNV, CDR2 YYDKDF (reference sequence). The CDR3 loop spans 17 amino acids. V was cut by 8 bases and J by 0 bases, with 17 bases left in between. The CDR3 loop reads CATGYRQDSSYNSPLHF. As DNA, the CDR3 is TGTGCCACCGGTTATCGACAGGACAGCTCCTATAATTCACCCCTCCACTTT.